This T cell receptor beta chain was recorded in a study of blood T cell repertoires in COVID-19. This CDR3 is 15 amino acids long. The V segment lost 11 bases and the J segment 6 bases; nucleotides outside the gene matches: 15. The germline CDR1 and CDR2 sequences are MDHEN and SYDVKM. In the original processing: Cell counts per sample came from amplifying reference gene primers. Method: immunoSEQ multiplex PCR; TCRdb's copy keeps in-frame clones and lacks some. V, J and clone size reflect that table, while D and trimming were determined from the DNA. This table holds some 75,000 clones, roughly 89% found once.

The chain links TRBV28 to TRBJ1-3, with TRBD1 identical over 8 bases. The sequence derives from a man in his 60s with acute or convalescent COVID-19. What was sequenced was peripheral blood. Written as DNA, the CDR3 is TGTGCCGCGGGAACGAGGACACAGGGGGTAAACACCATATATTTT. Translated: CAAGTRTQGVNTIYF. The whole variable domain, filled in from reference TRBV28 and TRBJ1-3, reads DVKVTQSSRYLVKRTGEKVFLECVQDMDHENMFWYRQDPGLGLRLIYFSYDVKMKEKGDIPEGYSVSREKKERFSLILESASTNQTSMYLCAAGTRTQGVNTIYFGEGSWLTVV.